The 27 T cell receptor beta chains presented below share a single source sample, sequenced in a study of OX40 agonist ivuxolimab in advanced cancers. Clones were sequenced by immunoSEQ multiplex PCR, and TCRdb holds only the in-frame ones, with some missing. The table records some 58,000 clones, about 89% of them present only once. The sample was CD4+ or CD8+ T cells sorted from blood, taken in a trial of the OX40 agonist ivuxolimab. These receptors came from an adult with an advanced solid tumor such as melanoma, head and neck, liver or kidney cancer.

J is TRBJ1-2 and V is TRBV19, with D perhaps TRBD1 (5 bases). The CDR3 is 16 amino acids. Trimming removed 1 base at V and 0 bases at J, with 12 bases between. From germline, CDR1 is LNHDA and CDR2 SQIVND (reference sequence). CDR3 sequence: CASSIVPAGTNYGYTF. The DNA of the CDR3 is TGTGCCAGTAGTATAGTCCCCGCAGGGACTAACTATGGCTACACCTTC.

The rearrangement uses TRBV29-1 and TRBJ1-4; possibly TRBD1 for D (6 bases). Germline CDR1 SQVTM, CDR2 ANQGSEA. Trimming took off 7 bases at V and 10 bases at J, with 13 bases between the two ends. There are 11 residues in the CDR3. CDR3 nucleotides: TGCAGCGCCCTGACGGGGGCAAAACTGTTTTTT. This codes for CSALTGAKLFF.

This sequence joins TRBV18 and TRBJ1-1, with a possible D match to TRBD1 (5 bases). Germline CDR1 and CDR2: KGHSH and LQKENI. V was cut by 3 bases and J by 8 bases, with 10 bases left in between. CDR3 size: 12 residues. This CDR3 reads CASSPSTEEAFF. The CDR3 nucleotides are TGTGCCAGCTCACCCTCGACAGAAGAAGCTTTCTTT.

This chain uses TRBV10-3 with TRBJ1-5; a weak D match, TRBD1 (6 bases). The CDR3 extends over 15 amino acids. The V gene's germline CDR1 is ENHRY and CDR2 SYGVKD. Trimming removed 0 bases at V and 2 bases at J, with 8 bases between. The CDR3 loop reads CAISESWGRNQPQHF. The DNA for the CDR3 is TGTGCCATCAGTGAGTCTTGGGGGCGCAATCAGCCCCAGCATTTT.

The chain joins TRBV7-2 to TRBJ2-1; D remains ambiguous. The germline V gene encodes CDR1 SGHTA and CDR2 FQGNSA. Trimming took 0 bases from V and 8 from J, leaving 5 bases between them. The CDR3 has 12 residues. The CDR3 region is CASSLAGYEQFF. The CDR3 bases are TGTGCCAGCAGCTTAGCGGGGTATGAGCAGTTCTTC.

The gene calls are TRBV6-5 and TRBJ2-7, with TRBD1 identical over 7 bases. This CDR3 has 15 amino acids. Trimming took 2 bases from V and 4 from J; bases not matched to a gene: 8. Germline assignment: CDR1 MNHEY and CDR2 SVGAGI. CDR3: CASSYQQGLNYEQYF. CDR3 nucleotide sequence: TGTGCCAGCAGTTACCAACAGGGGTTGAATTACGAGCAGTACTTC.

The chain employs TRBV7-2 and TRBJ2-5; TRBD2 might be the D (6 bases). The CDR3 is 15 amino acids. V was cut by 3 bases and J by 7 bases, with 18 bases left in between. Germline V gene sequence: CDR1 SGHTA, CDR2 FQGNSA. The CDR3 region has the DNA TGTGCCAGCAGCTTGAGGGGCGGGGAAGCGGGGACCCAGTACTTC. This translates into CASSLRGGEAGTQYF.

The V and J genes are TRBV19 and TRBJ1-2; tentative D call: TRBD1 (6 bases). Trimming shortened V by 7 bases and J by 0 bases, and 18 bases separated the two germline ends. Germline CDR1 reads LNHDA; CDR2 reads SQIVND (reference sequence). The CDR3 loop spans 16 amino acids. CDR3 sequence: CASTGGGRIANYGYTF. For the CDR3, the DNA is TGTGCCAGTACGGGAGGGGGGCGAATCGCTAACTATGGCTACACCTTC.

The CDR3 reads CASSLSTGELFF. The DNA for the CDR3 is TGTGCCAGCAGCCTCTCCACCGGGGAGCTGTTTTTT. This rearrangement joins TRBV11-2 to TRBJ2-2, with D unresolved. V shed 5 bases and J shed 4 bases, with 5 bases lying between them. This CDR3 is 12 amino acids long. Germline values: CDR1 SGHAT, CDR2 FQNNGV.

CDR3 sequence (DNA): TGTGCCAGCCGTTGGACGGTGGGCCGGGACTGGCGGGAGAACGGGGCCAACGTCCTGACTTTC. It codes for CASRWTVGRDWRENGANVLTF. This chain connects TRBV21-1 to TRBJ2-6; TRBD2, the table's D call, lacks a check against the DNA. TRBV21-1 is flagged as a pseudogene. The CDR3 is 21 residues long.

For the CDR3, the DNA is TGTGCCAGCAGCCCCCTGGGCGGGGGAGTCAATGAGCAGTTCTTC. This gives the protein CASSPLGGGVNEQFF. This chain joins TRBV5-6 and TRBJ2-1; 7 bases are a match to TRBD2. Germline CDR1 SGHDT, CDR2 YYEEEE. V dropped 4 bases and J dropped 6; count of bases not matched to a gene: 10. CDR3 length: 15 residues. Full variable domain (outside the CDR3, taken from reference TRBV5-6 and TRBJ2-1): DAGVTQSPTHLIKTRGQQVTLRCSPKSGHDTVSWYQQALGQGPQFIFQYYEEEERQRGNFPDRFSGHQFPNYSSELNVNALLLGDSALYLCASSPLGGGVNEQFFGPGTRLTVL.

The chain has TRBV30 and TRBJ1-5; 8 bases fit TRBD1. This CDR3 is built from 14 residues. Germline CDR1 is GTSNPN and CDR2 is SVGIG (reference sequence). V lost 3 bases and J lost 7; bases outside the gene matches: 8. CDR3 sequence: CAWSQGAQVQPQHF. The CDR3 DNA sequence: TGTGCCTGGAGCCAGGGGGCGCAAGTCCAGCCCCAGCATTTT.

The chain joins TRBV2 to TRBJ1-4; a possible D gene is TRBD1 (6 bases). Germline V gives CDR1 SNHLY, CDR2 FYNNEI. The CDR3 extends over 15 amino acids. The germline V and J ends were trimmed by 4 bases and 5 bases, with 14 bases remaining between them. Written as DNA, the CDR3 is TGTGCCAGCAGTGTGTCGACAGGCCTAAATGAAAAACTGTTTTTT. Encoded protein: CASSVSTGLNEKLFF.

The CDR3 loop is CASSQVGQVNQPQHF. CDR3 sequence (DNA): TGTGCCAGCAGTCAGGTGGGACAGGTCAATCAGCCCCAGCATTTT. The chain employs TRBV6-1 and TRBJ1-5; 8 bases line up with TRBD1. J gave up 3 bases and V 5 bases, and 6 bases lay outside the gene matches. Germline V lookup: CDR1 MNHNS, CDR2 SASEGT. This CDR3 has 15 residues.

This CDR3 is CASSLESGSYAQYF. The CDR3 DNA reads as TGTGCCAGCAGCTTAGAGTCGGGCTCGTACGCGCAGTATTTT. J is TRBJ2-3 and V is TRBV7-2; unclear D gene. The CDR3 is 14 amino acids. The germline CDR1 and CDR2 sequences are SGHTA and FQGNSA. Trimming took off 1 base at V and 10 bases at J, with 15 bases between the two ends.

The chain recombines TRBV10-3 with TRBJ1-1; the D is unclear. This CDR3 spans 12 amino acids. The V and J ends lost 4 bases and 1 base respectively, with 4 bases between them. Germline V lookup: CDR1 ENHRY, CDR2 SYGVKD. This CDR3 is CAISVQNTEAFF. In nucleotides, the CDR3 is TGTGCCATCAGTGTCCAGAACACTGAAGCTTTCTTT.

The chain couples TRBV5-1 to TRBJ1-3; D gene uncertain. CDR1 and CDR2 (germline): SGHRS, YFSETQ. The V end lost 5 bases, the J end lost 3 bases, and 21 bases lay between the germline ends. This CDR3 region has 17 residues. CDR3 in DNA: TGCGCCAGCAGTTCGGCAACAGCTCCCTTCGGTGGAAACACCATATATTTT. Translating it yields CASSSATAPFGGNTIYF.

The chain employs TRBV29-1 and TRBJ1-1, with TRBD1 as a possible D gene (5 bases). This CDR3 contains 13 residues. CDR1 is SQVTM, CDR2 ANQGSEA, per germline. Trimming cost V 1 base and J 5 bases, with 11 bases left between them. CDR3 nucleotide sequence: TGCAGCGTTGAAGGCCAGGGAGGGACTGAAGCTTTCTTT. Amino acid sequence: CSVEGQGGTEAFF.

The chain recombines TRBV18 with TRBJ2-5, with D perhaps assigned TRBD1 or TRBD2 (6 bases each). The V end lost 1 base, the J end lost 3 bases, and 15 bases lay between the germline ends. CDR1 is KGHSH and CDR2 is LQKENI in the germline V gene. CDR3 length: 16 amino acids. As DNA, the CDR3 is TGTGCCAGCTCACCACAGGGGGGCACCTCAAAAGAGACCCAGTACTTC. Translated: CASSPQGGTSKETQYF. Based on the CDR3 plus reference TRBV18 and TRBJ2-5, the full variable domain is NAGVMQNPRHLVRRRGQEARLRCSPMKGHSHVYWYRQLPEEGLKFMVYLQKENIIDESGMPKERFSAEFPKEGPSILRIQQVVRGDSAAYFCASSPQGGTSKETQYFGPGTRLLVL.

The CDR3 DNA follows: TGTGCCAGCAGTTTGAGGCAGGTCCCTGGGGCTAACTATGGCTACACCTTC. This encodes CASSLRQVPGANYGYTF. The chain links TRBV28 to TRBJ1-2, with D unresolved. The CDR3 covers 17 residues. Germline V lookup: CDR1 MDHEN, CDR2 SYDVKM. Trimming left V 3 bases short and J 0 bases short, with 17 bases between.

The rearrangement links TRBV10-3 to TRBJ2-1; D gene unclear. Germline CDR1 and CDR2: ENHRY and SYGVKD. V lost 7 bases and J lost 4, with 11 bases in between. The length of the CDR3 is 13 residues. The CDR3 coding sequence is TGTGCCATCACCTCGGTTCCGTACAATGAGCAGTTCTTC. Translated: CAITSVPYNEQFF.

V usage is TRBV30 and J usage is TRBJ2-1; D perhaps matches TRBD2 (6 bases). V was trimmed by 3 bases and J by 1 base, leaving 16 bases between them. This CDR3 has 16 amino acids. Germline V lookup: CDR1 GTSNPN, CDR2 SVGIG (reference sequence). CDR3 sequence (DNA): TGTGCCTGGAGGGAAAGACTAGGAATATCCTACAATGAGCAGTTCTTC. Translation: CAWRERLGISYNEQFF.

The chain uses TRBV2 and TRBJ1-2; 10 bases are shared with TRBD1. The CDR3 is 12 residues long. V lost 8 bases and J lost 9; bases outside the gene matches: 6. The V gene's germline CDR1 is SNHLY and CDR2 FYNNEI. The CDR3 sequence is CASGDRGVRYTF. DNA of the CDR3: TGTGCCAGCGGGGACAGGGGAGTTCGCTACACCTTC.

This clone was counted a single time. The rearrangement joins TRBV6-6 to TRBJ1-2; D not certain. CDR1 MNHNY and CDR2 SVGAGI come from the germline V gene (reference sequence). CDR3 size: 14 residues. Trimming left V 0 bases short and J 8 bases short, with 13 bases between. CDR3 in amino acids: CASSYSSGEEGYTF. CDR3 nucleotide sequence: TGTGCCAGCAGTTACTCGTCTGGAGAAGAGGGCTACACCTTC.

The V and J genes are TRBV5-1 and TRBJ2-7; D might be TRBD1 (6 bases). The CDR3 runs 14 residues. Germline CDR1 is SGHRS and CDR2 is YFSETQ. V lost 4 bases and J lost 2, with 13 bases in between. The CDR3 nucleotides read TGCGCCAGCAGCCCCCGGGACATGCCCTACGAGCAGTACTTC. Protein: CASSPRDMPYEQYF.

V is TRBV6-6 and J is TRBJ1-2, with 10 bases that match TRBD1. Germline trimming cut 5 bases from V and 4 bases from J; bases unmatched to any gene: 4. From germline, CDR1 is MNHNY and CDR2 SVGAGI (reference sequence). The CDR3 loop spans 14 amino acids. CDR3 region: CASSRTGGGYGYTF. The CDR3 DNA reads as TGTGCCAGCAGTAGGACAGGGGGTGGCTATGGCTACACCTTC.

The J gene is TRBJ2-4, the V gene TRBV7-2; possible D gene TRBD1, 6 bases. Germline loops: CDR1 SGHTA, CDR2 FQGNSA. The V gene lost 1 base and the J gene lost 8 bases, with 18 bases spanning the gap. The CDR3 consists of 16 residues. The CDR3 nucleotides are TGTGCCAGCAGCTTAGACATAGGGGGACCTAGGGACATTCAGTACTTC. Encoded protein: CASSLDIGGPRDIQYF.